The 2 T cell receptor beta chains below were found in one sample sequenced in a study of blood T cell repertoires in COVID-19 (TCRdb year 2020). To prepare the library, the immunoSEQ multiplex PCR assay was applied. TCRdb holds this immuneACCESS table with in-frame rearrangements only. Some clones are missing; in checked studies, unresolved V genes explain under half, and the rest has no known cause. Counted in this sample were tens of thousands of clones; roughly 77% of them appeared once. The ten largest account for roughly 35% of the sample. Sequenced material: peripheral blood. Receptors originate from an older woman with acute or convalescent COVID-19.

The V call is TRBV20-1, the J call TRBJ1-2; perhaps TRBD1 as D (6 bases). With 3 bases removed from V and 4 bases from J, the gap between germline ends came to 18 bases. Germline values: CDR1 DFQATT, CDR2 SNEGSKA (reference sequence). There are 15 residues in the CDR3. CDR3 coding DNA: TGCAGTGCTAGTTCCACCGCACAGGGTACCTATGGCTACACCTTC. Amino acid sequence: CSASSTAQGTYGYTF.

This chain connects TRBV5-6 to TRBJ1-1, with D perhaps matching TRBD1 (5 bases). V was trimmed by 3 bases and J by 0 bases, leaving 15 bases between them. This CDR3 is built from 16 residues. The germline CDR1 and CDR2 sequences are SGHDT and YYEEEE. The CDR3 DNA is TGTGCCAGCAGCTCTCTCGTGAGCAGGGTGAACACTGAAGCTTTCTTT. Translation: CASSSLVSRVNTEAFF.